The T cell receptor (beta chain) described here comes from a study of read filtering for tumor transcriptome and immune sequencing (TCRdb year 2020). Regarding the study in general: The cohort was composed of approximately 17 male and some 15 female patients, with a mean age of approximately 66 years and an age range of roughly 40 to 85. By revised international staging, fewer than ten patients were R-ISS I, some 16 were R-ISS II and over 5 were R-ISS III. After DNase treatment, whole-transcriptome libraries were prepared with the TruSeq RNA Access Library Prep Kit. Per sample, about 4 to 10.27 million TCR-region mapped reads were obtained with IR-seq, compared with only about 80 to 1,400 with RNA-seq. TCR repertoires obtained by targeted immune repertoire sequencing and by bulk whole-transcriptome sequencing performed on the same bone marrow samples were compared. One main goal was a read-filtering strategy for immune repertoire data, in particular deciding whether clonotypes backed by only one read should be removed.

TCR libraries were constructed from approximately 360 ng RNA using the Immunoverse kit, and molecular barcoded adaptors covering alpha/delta and beta/gamma chains were employed. TCR library preparation was performed with the same RNA that was used for transcriptome sequencing. An Illumina HiSeq 4000 with 2 x 150 cycles was used to sequence the TCR libraries. The study's own analysis went as follows. MiXCR aligned TCR reads to human V, D, J and C references and assembled the aligned reads into CDR3 clonotypes, with quality filtering and error correction included. Clonotype counts and gene usage diversity were analyzed with the tcR package in R. Raw mapping reads were checked after the RNA-seq reads had been mapped by STAR aligner version 2.5.3a onto the human GRCh37 genome. To test the effect of sequencing depth on detected clonotypes, IR-seq fastq files were randomly downsampled using Seqtk 1.3. Using fastp trimming at Q25 and MiXCR clonotype assembly, TCRdb reanalyzed the public sequencing data and kept in-frame beta chains. When rows share a CDR3 protein, they turn into one entry using the most common DNA and genes. These V and J calls rely on TCRdb rather than the paper's analysis. The table for this sample lists 130,000 or so distinct CDR3 sequences; over 10% of them were counted only once. The ten largest make up about 8.6% of the sample.

Study-wide findings and limitations: In IR-seq, single-read clonotypes were roughly 86% of clonotypes but approximately 3.5% of total reads; in RNA-seq they were about 68% of clonotypes and more than 40% of reads. Compared with RNA-seq, IR-seq captured clonotypes at much higher depth and more reliably, and a smaller IR-seq throughput was enough to identify most shared clonotypes. The sorted CD138-negative fraction was not purified T cells but a mixed bone marrow immune population. The correlation between IR-seq and RNA-seq shared clonotype proportions was increased by removal of single-read clonotypes.

This clonotype was recorded at least ten times. Its antigen is still unknown. Per-base quality was not reported, and no clone a single base away is much larger than it. Every patient had bone marrow sampled at the time of active disease. Ficoll-Hypaque density gradient centrifugation was used to isolate the bone marrow mononuclear cells. Myeloma plasma cells were removed and CD138-negative cells were collected by negative selection after labeling with CD138 magnetic microbeads on a MACS separator. Flow cytometry with CD138 antibodies on an Attune NxT was used to check how pure the isolated cells were. TRIzol reagent was used to extract total RNA, which was then quantified with a NanoDrop spectrophotometer. For each patient, the CD138-negative bone marrow sample underwent paired RNA-seq and IR-seq. The receptor comes from a donor aged 40 or older with multiple myeloma. The specimen sequenced was a population of CD138-negative cells sorted from bone marrow. The cell subset or site label corresponds to: bone marrow mononuclear cells depleted of CD138+ plasma/myeloma cells by negative magnetic selection.

CDR3 protein: CASSRSFGQRSQPQHF. Here is the DNA: TGTGCCAGCAGCCGAAGTTTCGGACAGAGAAGTCAGCCCCAGCATTTT. The rearrangement combines TRBV7-9 with TRBJ1-5; possibly the D gene is TRBD1, per 6 matching bases. The trim is 5 bases for V and 6 bases for J, with a gap of 20 bases between the germline ends. From the cysteine through the phenylalanine, the CDR3 covers 16 amino acids. Just the 48-base CDR3 DNA is kept, in frame starting at base 1. The germline V gene (reference sequence) supplies CDR1 SEHNR and CDR2 FQNEAQ. The entire variable domain, with the stretches around the CDR3 drawn from the reference TRBV7-9 and TRBJ1-5 proteins, is DTGVSQNPRHKITKRGQNVTFRCDPISEHNRLYWYRQTLGQGPEFLTYFQNEAQLEKSRLLSDRFSAERPKGSFSTLEIQRTEQGDSAMYLCASSRSFGQRSQPQHFGDGTRLSIL.